A selection of T cell receptor beta chains follows, all from one sample in a study of T cells in Graves' hyperthyroidism and ophthalmopathy. TCRdb independently ran MiXCR on the multiplex PCR reads; one entry per CDR3 protein. This table holds around 520,000 distinct CDR3 sequences, around 22% found once. Sequences were obtained from blood. All receptors come from a woman aged 30 to 39 with Graves' ophthalmopathy. CDR3s include the opening cysteine and the closing phenylalanine or tryptophan. D genes are given only for firm matches. Clone sizes are given selectively: once, few, many, or a class where the clone is expanded.

j_call: TRBJ1-1
clone_size: many
d_call: -
v_call: TRBV24-1
cdr3_aa: CATSDSPGGEAFF
cdr3_nt: TGTGCCACCAGTGATTCTCCGGGCGGTGAAGCTTTCTTT

j_call: TRBJ2-5
clone_size: -
d_call: TRBD1
v_call: TRBV6-1
cdr3_aa: CASRFTRDREKTQYF
cdr3_nt: TGTGCCAGCAGGTTCACCCGGGACAGGGAAAAGACCCAGTACTTC

j_call: TRBJ1-5
clone_size: -
d_call: -
v_call: TRBV12-3/TRBV12-4
cdr3_aa: CASSSTWGGQHF
cdr3_nt: TGTGCCAGCAGTTCCACATGGGGGGGCCAGCATTTT

j_call: TRBJ1-3
clone_size: -
d_call: -
v_call: TRBV15
cdr3_aa: CATSRDFTVSGNTIYF
cdr3_nt: TGTGCCACCAGCAGAGATTTTACAGTCTCTGGAAACACCATATATTTT

j_call: TRBJ2-3
clone_size: many
d_call: TRBD1
v_call: TRBV2
cdr3_aa: CASSDRQGYAGTDTQYF
cdr3_nt: TGTGCCAGCAGTGATAGACAGGGTTATGCAGGCACAGATACGCAGTATTTT

j_call: TRBJ2-5
clone_size: many
d_call: -
v_call: TRBV27
cdr3_aa: CASSLYREETQYF
cdr3_nt: TGTGCCAGCAGTTTATACAGGGAAGAGACCCAGTACTTC

j_call: TRBJ2-2
clone_size: few
d_call: TRBD2
v_call: TRBV5-1
cdr3_aa: CASSQQPSGGPNTGELFF
cdr3_nt: TGCGCCAGCAGCCAACAACCAAGCGGGGGGCCGAACACCGGGGAGCTGTTTTTT

j_call: TRBJ2-7
clone_size: many
d_call: -
v_call: TRBV13
cdr3_aa: CASSFSSGNPYEQYF
cdr3_nt: TGTGCCAGCAGCTTTTCGAGCGGCAACCCCTACGAGCAGTACTTC

j_call: TRBJ2-3
clone_size: -
d_call: -
v_call: TRBV6-1
cdr3_aa: CASLSGGTDTQYF
cdr3_nt: TGTGCCAGCCTCTCAGGAGGTACAGATACGCAGTATTTT

j_call: TRBJ1-2
clone_size: -
d_call: -
v_call: TRBV12-3/TRBV12-4
cdr3_aa: CASSLGRVANRGGDTF
cdr3_nt: TGTGCCAGCAGTTTGGGCAGGGTGGCAAATCGGGGAGGAGACACCTTC

j_call: TRBJ1-2
clone_size: many
d_call: -
v_call: TRBV5-6
cdr3_aa: CASRTWGPYGYTF
cdr3_nt: TGTGCCAGCAGAACCTGGGGACCCTATGGCTACACCTTC

j_call: TRBJ1-5
clone_size: -
d_call: -
v_call: TRBV30
cdr3_aa: CAWSALANQPQHF
cdr3_nt: TGTGCCTGGAGCGCCTTAGCCAATCAGCCCCAGCATTTT

j_call: TRBJ1-1
clone_size: -
d_call: -
v_call: TRBV11-1
cdr3_aa: CASSLSGEPRGNTEAFF
cdr3_nt: TGTGCCAGCAGCTTATCCGGGGAGCCTCGGGGGAACACTGAAGCTTTCTTT

j_call: TRBJ1-1
clone_size: many
d_call: -
v_call: TRBV5-1
cdr3_aa: CASSLAPRGLNTEAFF
cdr3_nt: TGCGCCAGCAGCTTGGCCCCGCGGGGACTAAACACTGAAGCTTTCTTT

j_call: TRBJ1-1
clone_size: many
d_call: -
v_call: TRBV6-5
cdr3_aa: CASSTSTLSNTEAFF
cdr3_nt: TGTGCCAGCAGTACATCGACACTTTCGAACACTGAAGCTTTCTTT

j_call: TRBJ2-7
clone_size: -
d_call: -
v_call: TRBV6-1
cdr3_aa: CASTLNGEQYF
cdr3_nt: TGTGCCAGCACCCTGAATGGGGAGCAGTACTTC

j_call: TRBJ2-7
clone_size: many
d_call: -
v_call: TRBV4-2
cdr3_aa: CASSQATSFSLDEQYF
cdr3_nt: TGTGCCAGCAGCCAAGCGACTAGTTTCAGCTTGGACGAGCAGTACTTC

j_call: TRBJ2-7
clone_size: many
d_call: TRBD1
v_call: TRBV5-6
cdr3_aa: CASSLVGTGVNEQYF
cdr3_nt: TGTGCCAGCAGCTTGGTGGGGACAGGGGTGAACGAGCAGTACTTC

j_call: TRBJ1-2
clone_size: many
d_call: TRBD1
v_call: TRBV12-3/TRBV12-4
cdr3_aa: CASSRGQGPWGYTF
cdr3_nt: TGTGCCAGCAGCCGCGGACAGGGACCGTGGGGCTACACCTTC

j_call: TRBJ2-7
clone_size: many
d_call: -
v_call: TRBV20-1
cdr3_aa: CSARVQSLSYEQYF
cdr3_nt: TGCAGTGCTAGAGTACAGTCCCTATCCTACGAGCAGTACTTC

j_call: TRBJ1-2
clone_size: few
d_call: -
v_call: TRBV6-5
cdr3_aa: CASSYDRLNYGYTF
cdr3_nt: TGTGCCAGCAGTTACGACAGGCTTAACTATGGCTACACCTTC

j_call: TRBJ1-1
clone_size: many
d_call: TRBD1
v_call: TRBV12-5
cdr3_aa: CASGLATTGRDTEAFF
cdr3_nt: TGTGCTAGTGGTTTGGCCACGACAGGGAGGGACACTGAAGCTTTCTTT

j_call: TRBJ1-5
clone_size: many
d_call: -
v_call: TRBV27
cdr3_aa: CASSSAMTGSNQPQHF
cdr3_nt: TGTGCCAGCAGTAGCGCCATGACAGGATCCAATCAGCCCCAGCATTTT

j_call: TRBJ1-5
clone_size: many
d_call: -
v_call: TRBV28
cdr3_aa: CASSVGGRNNQPQHF
cdr3_nt: TGTGCCAGCAGCGTCGGGGGGCGGAACAATCAGCCCCAGCATTTT

j_call: TRBJ2-5
clone_size: many
d_call: -
v_call: TRBV7-2
cdr3_aa: CASGKSGVQETQYF
cdr3_nt: TGTGCCAGCGGTAAAAGTGGGGTGCAAGAGACCCAGTACTTC

j_call: TRBJ1-1
clone_size: -
d_call: -
v_call: TRBV4-1
cdr3_aa: CASSQEFTGRNTEAFF
cdr3_nt: TGCGCCAGCAGCCAAGAATTCACAGGGAGAAACACTGAAGCTTTCTTT

j_call: TRBJ1-2
clone_size: -
d_call: -
v_call: TRBV12-3/TRBV12-4
cdr3_aa: CASSSGTQGGYTF
cdr3_nt: TGTGCCAGCAGTTCGGGGACGCAGGGTGGCTACACCTTC

j_call: TRBJ1-3
clone_size: -
d_call: -
v_call: TRBV4-1
cdr3_aa: CASSQDLFGISGNTIYF
cdr3_nt: TGCGCCAGCAGCCAAGACCTCTTCGGGATCTCTGGAAACACTATATATTTT

j_call: TRBJ2-5
clone_size: few
d_call: -
v_call: TRBV20-1
cdr3_aa: CSARTGRRLETQYF
cdr3_nt: TGCAGTGCTAGAACGGGGAGGCGGCTCGAGACCCAGTACTTC

j_call: TRBJ2-7
clone_size: many
d_call: TRBD1
v_call: TRBV7-2
cdr3_aa: CASSVSGTDYEQYF
cdr3_nt: TGTGCCAGCAGCGTTTCCGGGACAGACTACGAGCAGTACTTC

j_call: TRBJ2-5
clone_size: few
d_call: -
v_call: TRBV10-2
cdr3_aa: CASSEPDRSQETQYF
cdr3_nt: TGCGCCAGCAGTGAACCCGACAGGTCACAAGAGACCCAGTACTTC

j_call: TRBJ2-7
clone_size: many
d_call: TRBD1
v_call: TRBV20-1
cdr3_aa: CSVQTGGDYEQYF
cdr3_nt: TGCAGTGTTCAAACAGGGGGTGACTACGAGCAGTACTTC

j_call: TRBJ2-7
clone_size: many
d_call: TRBD1
v_call: TRBV27
cdr3_aa: CASSETRQGYEQYF
cdr3_nt: TGTGCCAGCAGTGAGACGCGACAGGGCTACGAGCAGTACTTC

j_call: TRBJ2-5
clone_size: many
d_call: TRBD2
v_call: TRBV7-8
cdr3_aa: CASSLATSGSGGSQETQHF
cdr3_nt: TGTGCCAGCAGCTTAGCTACGTCGGGTAGCGGGGGGTCCCAAGAGACCCAGCACTTC

j_call: TRBJ1-1
clone_size: many
d_call: TRBD1
v_call: TRBV6-5
cdr3_aa: CASSSQGAVGNTEAFF
cdr3_nt: TGTGCCAGCAGTTCCCAGGGGGCAGTTGGGAACACTGAAGCTTTCTTT

j_call: TRBJ1-2
clone_size: many
d_call: -
v_call: TRBV28
cdr3_aa: CASSPIAYSYGYTF
cdr3_nt: TGTGCCAGCAGTCCCATTGCTTACTCCTATGGCTACACCTTC

j_call: TRBJ2-5
clone_size: once
d_call: -
v_call: TRBV2
cdr3_aa: CASGGLQETQYF
cdr3_nt: TGTGCCAGCGGCGGGTTACAAGAGACCCAGTACTTC

j_call: TRBJ1-2
clone_size: many
d_call: -
v_call: TRBV19
cdr3_aa: CASSIDRWNYGYTF
cdr3_nt: TGTGCCAGTAGTATAGATCGATGGAACTATGGCTACACCTTC

j_call: TRBJ2-5
clone_size: many
d_call: -
v_call: TRBV24-1
cdr3_aa: CATSQKETQYF
cdr3_nt: TGTGCCACCAGTCAAAAAGAGACCCAGTACTTC

j_call: TRBJ2-6
clone_size: many
d_call: -
v_call: TRBV9
cdr3_aa: CASAAGQVNVLTF
cdr3_nt: TGTGCCAGCGCCGCAGGGCAGGTCAACGTCCTGACTTTC

j_call: TRBJ2-5
clone_size: many
d_call: -
v_call: TRBV2
cdr3_aa: CASRIPGEETQYF
cdr3_nt: TGTGCCAGCAGGATACCAGGGGAGGAGACCCAGTACTTC

j_call: TRBJ2-7
clone_size: -
d_call: -
v_call: TRBV4-1
cdr3_aa: CASSQTGTVAAYEQYF
cdr3_nt: TGCGCCAGCAGCCAGACGGGGACGGTGGCGGCCTACGAGCAGTACTTC

j_call: TRBJ2-7
clone_size: -
d_call: -
v_call: TRBV10-2
cdr3_aa: CATTTASYEQYF
cdr3_nt: TGCGCCACTACGACAGCCTCCTACGAGCAGTACTTC

j_call: TRBJ2-7
clone_size: -
d_call: -
v_call: TRBV5-1
cdr3_aa: CASSLAGPRDRVYEQYF
cdr3_nt: TGCGCCAGCAGCTTGGCCGGGCCCCGGGACCGGGTCTACGAGCAGTACTTC

j_call: TRBJ1-5
clone_size: many
d_call: -
v_call: TRBV6-6
cdr3_aa: CASSLSGPGPRESNQPQHF
cdr3_nt: TGTGCCAGCAGTCTATCGGGGCCAGGGCCGAGGGAAAGCAATCAGCCCCAGCATTTT

j_call: TRBJ1-5
clone_size: many
d_call: -
v_call: TRBV27
cdr3_aa: CASSLNRSNQPRHF
cdr3_nt: TGTGCCAGCAGTCTCAACAGGTCCAATCAGCCCCGGCATTTT

j_call: TRBJ1-1
clone_size: many
d_call: -
v_call: TRBV7-8
cdr3_aa: CASSLQIRRGDTEAFF
cdr3_nt: TGTGCCAGCAGCTTACAAATCAGGAGAGGGGACACTGAAGCTTTCTTT

j_call: TRBJ2-2
clone_size: -
d_call: TRBD1
v_call: TRBV12-3/TRBV12-4
cdr3_aa: CASSSSGGPTRELFF
cdr3_nt: TGTGCCAGCAGTTCGTCAGGGGGCCCCACCCGGGAGCTGTTTTTT